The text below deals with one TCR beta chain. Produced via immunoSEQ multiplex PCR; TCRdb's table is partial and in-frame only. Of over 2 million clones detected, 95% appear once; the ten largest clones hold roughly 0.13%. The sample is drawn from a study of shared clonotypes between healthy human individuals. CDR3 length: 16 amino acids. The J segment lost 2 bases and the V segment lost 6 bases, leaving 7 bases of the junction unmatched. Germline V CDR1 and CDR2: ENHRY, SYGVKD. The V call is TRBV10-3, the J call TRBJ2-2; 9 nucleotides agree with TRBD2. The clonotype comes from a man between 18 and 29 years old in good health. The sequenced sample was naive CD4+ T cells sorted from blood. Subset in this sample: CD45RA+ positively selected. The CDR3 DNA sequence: TGTGCCATCAGCGAGAGGCGGGAGGGAAACACCGGGGAGCTGTTTTTT. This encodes CAISERREGNTGELFF.